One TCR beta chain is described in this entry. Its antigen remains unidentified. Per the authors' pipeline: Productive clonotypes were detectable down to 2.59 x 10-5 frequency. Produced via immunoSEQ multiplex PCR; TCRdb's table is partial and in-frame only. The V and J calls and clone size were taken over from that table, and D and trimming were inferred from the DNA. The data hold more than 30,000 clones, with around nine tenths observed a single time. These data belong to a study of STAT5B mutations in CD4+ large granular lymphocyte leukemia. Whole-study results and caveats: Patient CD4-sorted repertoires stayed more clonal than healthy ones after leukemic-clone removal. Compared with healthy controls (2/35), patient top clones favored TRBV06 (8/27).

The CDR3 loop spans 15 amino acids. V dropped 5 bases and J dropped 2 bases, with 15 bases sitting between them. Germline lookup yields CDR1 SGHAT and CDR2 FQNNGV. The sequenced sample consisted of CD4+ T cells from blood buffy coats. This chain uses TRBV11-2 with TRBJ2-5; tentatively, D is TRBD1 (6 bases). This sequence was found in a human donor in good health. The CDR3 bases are TGTGCCAGCAGCCTGGACTGGGGGCCACAAGAGACCCAGTACTTC. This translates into CASSLDWGPQETQYF.